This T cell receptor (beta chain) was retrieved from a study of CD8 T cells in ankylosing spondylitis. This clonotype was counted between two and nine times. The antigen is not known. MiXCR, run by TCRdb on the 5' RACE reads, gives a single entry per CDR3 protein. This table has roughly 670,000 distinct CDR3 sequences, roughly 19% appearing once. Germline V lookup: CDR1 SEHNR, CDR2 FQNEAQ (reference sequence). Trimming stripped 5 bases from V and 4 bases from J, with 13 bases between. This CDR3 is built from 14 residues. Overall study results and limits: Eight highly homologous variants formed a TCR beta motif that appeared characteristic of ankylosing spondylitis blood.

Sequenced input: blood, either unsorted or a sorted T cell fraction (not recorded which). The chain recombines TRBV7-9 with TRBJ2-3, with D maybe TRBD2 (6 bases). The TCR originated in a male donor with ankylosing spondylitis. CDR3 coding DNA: TGTGCCAGCAGCGCGGGAATTGGGGCAGATACGCAGTATTTT. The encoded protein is CASSAGIGADTQYF.